This T cell receptor beta chain was recovered during a study of cytomegalovirus exposure and HLA in healthy donors. Researchers ran the PCR with 60 Vbeta and 13 Jbeta primers. The repertoire was sequenced with immunoSEQ multiplex PCR; TCRdb's copy has only in-frame clones and lacks some. The data show around 150,000 clones, around 60% seen once. Germline trimming cut 4 bases from V and 0 bases from J; bases unmatched to any gene: 3. Germline CDR1 reads SGHRS; CDR2 reads YFSETQ. This CDR3 has 14 amino acids. The chain links TRBV5-1 to TRBJ2-5; 7 bases match TRBD2. This TCR came from a woman between 55 and 75 years old in good health and CMV-seropositive. Material: PBMCs. As DNA, the CDR3 is TGCGCCAGCAGCGGAGGGACTAACCAAGAGACCCAGTACTTC. Its translation: CASSGGTNQETQYF.